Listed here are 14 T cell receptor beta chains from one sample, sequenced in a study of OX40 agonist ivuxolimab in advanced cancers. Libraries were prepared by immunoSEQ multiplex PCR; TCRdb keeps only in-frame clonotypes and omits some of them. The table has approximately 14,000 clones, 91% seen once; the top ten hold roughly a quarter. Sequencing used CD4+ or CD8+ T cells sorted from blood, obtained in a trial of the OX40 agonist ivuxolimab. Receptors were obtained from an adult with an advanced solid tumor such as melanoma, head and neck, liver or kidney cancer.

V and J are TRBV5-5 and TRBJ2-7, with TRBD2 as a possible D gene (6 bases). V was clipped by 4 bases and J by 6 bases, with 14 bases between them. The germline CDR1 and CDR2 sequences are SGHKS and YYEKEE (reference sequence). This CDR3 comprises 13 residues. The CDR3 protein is CASSPGTYTEQYF. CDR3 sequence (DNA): TGTGCCAGCAGCCCCGGGACTTATACCGAGCAGTACTTC.

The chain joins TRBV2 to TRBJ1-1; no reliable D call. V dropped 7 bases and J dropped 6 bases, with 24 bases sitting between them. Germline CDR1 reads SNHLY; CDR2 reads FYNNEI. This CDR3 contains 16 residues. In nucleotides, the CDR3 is TGTGCCAGCACATTACCTCAAGAGGCGCTGAGCTCTGAAGCTTTCTTT. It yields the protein CASTLPQEALSSEAFF.

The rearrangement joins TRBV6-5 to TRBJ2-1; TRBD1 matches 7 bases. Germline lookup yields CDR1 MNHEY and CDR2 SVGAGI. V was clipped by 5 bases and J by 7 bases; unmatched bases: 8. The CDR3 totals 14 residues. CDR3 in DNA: TGTGCCAGCAGTACCAGACAGGGTTGGAATGAGCAGTTCTTC. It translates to CASSTRQGWNEQFF.

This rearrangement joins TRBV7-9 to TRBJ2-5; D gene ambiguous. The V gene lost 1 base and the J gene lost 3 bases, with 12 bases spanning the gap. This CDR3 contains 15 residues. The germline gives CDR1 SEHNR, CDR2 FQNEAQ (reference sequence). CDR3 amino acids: CASSLGPSEKETQYF. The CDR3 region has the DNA TGTGCCAGCAGCTTAGGTCCCTCAGAGAAAGAGACCCAGTACTTC.

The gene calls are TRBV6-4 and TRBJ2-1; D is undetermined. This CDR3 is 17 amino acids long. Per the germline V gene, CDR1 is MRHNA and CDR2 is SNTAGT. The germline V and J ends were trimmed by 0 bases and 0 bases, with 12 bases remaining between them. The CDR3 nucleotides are TGTGCCAGCAGTGACTCGGTTGGATTGGACTCCTACAATGAGCAGTTCTTC. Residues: CASSDSVGLDSYNEQFF.

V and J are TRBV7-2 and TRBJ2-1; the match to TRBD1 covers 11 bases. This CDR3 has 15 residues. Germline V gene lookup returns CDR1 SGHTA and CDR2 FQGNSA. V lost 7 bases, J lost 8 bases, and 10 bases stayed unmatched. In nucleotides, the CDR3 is TGTGCCAGCACCGGCCGGGACAGGGGGTTCCATGAGCAGTTCTTC. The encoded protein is CASTGRDRGFHEQFF.

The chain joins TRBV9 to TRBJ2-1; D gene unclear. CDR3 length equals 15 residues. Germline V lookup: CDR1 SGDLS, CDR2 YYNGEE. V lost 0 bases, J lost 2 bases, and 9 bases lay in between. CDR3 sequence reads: CASSVVGLAYNEQFF. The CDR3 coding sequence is TGTGCCAGCAGCGTAGTAGGGCTAGCCTACAATGAGCAGTTCTTC.

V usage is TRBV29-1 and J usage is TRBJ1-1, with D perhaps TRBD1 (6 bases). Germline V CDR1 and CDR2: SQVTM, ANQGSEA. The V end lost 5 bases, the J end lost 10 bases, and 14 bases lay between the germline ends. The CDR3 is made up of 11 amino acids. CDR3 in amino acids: CSVIEGGLAFF. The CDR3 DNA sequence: TGCAGCGTTATAGAGGGGGGGTTAGCTTTCTTT.

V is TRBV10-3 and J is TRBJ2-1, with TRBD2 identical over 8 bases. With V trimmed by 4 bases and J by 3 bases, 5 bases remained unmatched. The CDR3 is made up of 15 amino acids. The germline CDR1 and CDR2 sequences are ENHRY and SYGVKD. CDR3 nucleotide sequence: TGTGCCATCAGTGGTAAGACTAGCGTCTACAATGAGCAGTTCTTC. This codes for CAISGKTSVYNEQFF.

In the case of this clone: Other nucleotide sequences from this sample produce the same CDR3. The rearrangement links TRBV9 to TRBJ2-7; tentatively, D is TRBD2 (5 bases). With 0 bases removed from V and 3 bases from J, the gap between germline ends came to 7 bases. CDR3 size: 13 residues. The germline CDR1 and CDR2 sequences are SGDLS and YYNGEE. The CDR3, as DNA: TGTGCCAGCAGCGTAGACGGGGACTACGAGCAGTACTTC. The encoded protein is CASSVDGDYEQYF. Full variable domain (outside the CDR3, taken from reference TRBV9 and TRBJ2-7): DSGVTQTPKHLITATGQRVTLRCSPRSGDLSVYWYQQSLDQGLQFLIQYYNGEERAKGNILERFSAQQFPDLHSELNLSSLELGDSALYFCASSVDGDYEQYFGPGTRLTVT.

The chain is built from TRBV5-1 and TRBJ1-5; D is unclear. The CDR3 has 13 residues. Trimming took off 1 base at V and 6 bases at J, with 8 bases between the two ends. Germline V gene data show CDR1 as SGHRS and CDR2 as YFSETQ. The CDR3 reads CASSLSSGQPQHF. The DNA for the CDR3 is TGCGCCAGCAGCTTGTCGTCAGGTCAGCCCCAGCATTTT.

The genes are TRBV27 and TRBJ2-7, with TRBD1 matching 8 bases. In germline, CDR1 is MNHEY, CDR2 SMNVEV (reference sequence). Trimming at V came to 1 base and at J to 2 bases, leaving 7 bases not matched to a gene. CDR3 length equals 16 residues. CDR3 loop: CASSLLGQAGPYEQYF. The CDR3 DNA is TGTGCCAGCAGTTTATTGGGACAGGCTGGACCCTACGAGCAGTACTTC.

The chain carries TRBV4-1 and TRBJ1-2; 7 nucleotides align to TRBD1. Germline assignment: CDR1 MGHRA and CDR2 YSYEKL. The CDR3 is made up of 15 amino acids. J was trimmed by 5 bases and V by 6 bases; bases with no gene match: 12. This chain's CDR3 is CASRPGQGESYGYTF. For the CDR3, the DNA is TGCGCCAGCAGACCTGGGCAGGGGGAATCGTATGGCTACACCTTC.

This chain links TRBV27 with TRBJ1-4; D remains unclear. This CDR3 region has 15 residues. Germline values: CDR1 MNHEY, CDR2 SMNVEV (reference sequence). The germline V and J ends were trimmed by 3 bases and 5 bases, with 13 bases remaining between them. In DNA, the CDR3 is TGTGCCAGCAGTTTTTCGGGGTTTGAAAATGAAAAACTGTTTTTT. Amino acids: CASSFSGFENEKLFF.